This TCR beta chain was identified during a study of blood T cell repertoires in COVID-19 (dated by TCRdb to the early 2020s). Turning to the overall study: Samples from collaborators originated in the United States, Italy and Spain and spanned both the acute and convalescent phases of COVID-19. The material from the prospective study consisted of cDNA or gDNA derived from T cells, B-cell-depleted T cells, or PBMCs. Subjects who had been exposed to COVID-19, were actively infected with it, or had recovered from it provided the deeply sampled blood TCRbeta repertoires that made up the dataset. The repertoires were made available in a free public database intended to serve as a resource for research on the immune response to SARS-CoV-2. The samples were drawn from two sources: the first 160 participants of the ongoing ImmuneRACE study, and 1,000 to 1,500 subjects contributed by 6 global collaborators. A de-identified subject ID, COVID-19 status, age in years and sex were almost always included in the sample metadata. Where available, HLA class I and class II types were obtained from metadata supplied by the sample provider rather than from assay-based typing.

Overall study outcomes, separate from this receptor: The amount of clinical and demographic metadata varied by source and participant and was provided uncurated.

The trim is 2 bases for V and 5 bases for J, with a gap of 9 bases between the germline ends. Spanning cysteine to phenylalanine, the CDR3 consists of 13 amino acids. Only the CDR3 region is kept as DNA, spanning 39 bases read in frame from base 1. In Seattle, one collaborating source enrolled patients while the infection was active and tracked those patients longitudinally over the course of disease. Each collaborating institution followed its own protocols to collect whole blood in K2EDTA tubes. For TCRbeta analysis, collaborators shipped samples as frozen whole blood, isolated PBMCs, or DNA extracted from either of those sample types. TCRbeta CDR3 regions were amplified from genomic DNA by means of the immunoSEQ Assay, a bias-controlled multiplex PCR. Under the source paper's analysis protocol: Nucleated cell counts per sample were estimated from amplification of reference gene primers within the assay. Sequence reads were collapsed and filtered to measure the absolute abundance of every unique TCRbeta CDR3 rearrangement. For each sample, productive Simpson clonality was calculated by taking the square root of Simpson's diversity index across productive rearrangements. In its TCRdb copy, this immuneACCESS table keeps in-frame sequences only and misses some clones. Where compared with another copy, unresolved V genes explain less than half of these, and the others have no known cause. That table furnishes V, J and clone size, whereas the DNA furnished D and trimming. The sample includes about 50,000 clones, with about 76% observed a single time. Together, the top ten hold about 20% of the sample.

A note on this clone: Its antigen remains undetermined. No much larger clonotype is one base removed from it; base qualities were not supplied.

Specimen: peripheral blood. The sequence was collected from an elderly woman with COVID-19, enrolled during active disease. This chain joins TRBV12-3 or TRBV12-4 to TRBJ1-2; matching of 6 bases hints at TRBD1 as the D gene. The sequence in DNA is TGTGCCAGCAGTTTAACGAGGGGGTATGGCTACACCTTC. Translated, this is CASSLTRGYGYTF.